Listed below are T cell receptor beta chains from one sample, sequenced in a study of blood T cell repertoires in COVID-19. Only in-frame clones appear in the TCRdb table, and some are missing; sequencing was by immunoSEQ multiplex PCR. The profile covers some 180,000 clones, with 81% appearing a single time and 8% to 13% taken by the ten largest. Sequencing was performed on peripheral blood. These receptors were obtained from a woman in her thirties or forties with COVID-19, enrolled during active disease. The CDR3 runs from the conserved cysteine through the conserved F or W. The order of the fields is D gene, V gene, clone size, J gene, CDR3 DNA, CDR3 protein. A D gene is named only where the DNA matches it firmly. Size values are once, few and many counts, or a class for expanded clones, and some rows have none.

D: .
V: TRBV12-3/TRBV12-4
size: .
J: TRBJ1-5
DNA: TGTGCCAGCAGCATTTCGACAGGCCCATCCCAGCATTTT
CDR3: CASSISTGPSQHF

D: TRBD2
V: TRBV6-5
size: .
J: TRBJ2-1
DNA: TGTGCCAGCACCATAACGGGGGGGCGCGAGCAGTTCTTC
CDR3: CASTITGGREQFF

D: .
V: TRBV2
size: .
J: TRBJ2-1
DNA: TGTGCCAGCAGTGTAGTGGGTCTAGCCTACAATGAGCAGTTCTTC
CDR3: CASSVVGLAYNEQFF

D: .
V: TRBV28
size: .
J: TRBJ2-5
DNA: TGTGCCAGCAACCGCGGAGGTCTCGTCGGGGAGACCCAGTACTTC
CDR3: CASNRGGLVGETQYF

D: .
V: TRBV19
size: .
J: TRBJ2-3
DNA: TGTGCCAGTAGTGGTAGGGGGGGTGAGGCAGATACGCAGTATTTT
CDR3: CASSGRGGEADTQYF

D: .
V: TRBV5-1
size: .
J: TRBJ2-1
DNA: TGCGCCAGCAGCTTGGCAGGGCAGCGCAATGAGCAGTTCTTC
CDR3: CASSLAGQRNEQFF

D: .
V: TRBV21-1
size: .
J: TRBJ2-2
DNA: TGTGCCAGCAGCAAAGATCGACCGGGACTAGCGGGCAAGAGAACCGGGGAGCTGTTTTTT
CDR3: CASSKDRPGLAGKRTGELFF

D: TRBD1
V: TRBV23-1
size: .
J: TRBJ2-7
DNA: TGCGCCAGCAGAGGACAGGACAACTCCTACGAGCAGTACTTC
CDR3: CASRGQDNSYEQYF

D: .
V: TRBV4-1
size: once
J: TRBJ1-1
DNA: TGCGCCAGCAGCCAGACGACAGGGAACACTGAAGCTTTCTTT
CDR3: CASSQTTGNTEAFF

D: TRBD2
V: TRBV5-1
size: few
J: TRBJ2-4
DNA: TGCGCCAGCAGCCCTGAAAAAAGGGAGCAGCGGGAGGGAAACATTCAGTACTTC
CDR3: CASSPEKREQREGNIQYF

D: TRBD1
V: TRBV3-1/TRBV3-2
size: .
J: TRBJ1-1
DNA: TGTGCCAGCAGTTTTCAGGGGGACACTGAAGCTTTCTTT
CDR3: CASSFQGDTEAFF

D: .
V: TRBV7-8
size: .
J: TRBJ1-1
DNA: TGTGCCAGCAGCCGCCAGCGGCCTGAAGCTTTCTTT
CDR3: CASSRQRPEAFF

D: TRBD1
V: TRBV6-4
size: once
J: TRBJ1-6
DNA: TGTGCCAGCAGTGACTTTAGGGACAGGGGGCACGGCTCCTATAATTCACCCCTCCACTTT
CDR3: CASSDFRDRGHGSYNSPLHF

D: .
V: TRBV15
size: .
J: TRBJ1-4
DNA: TGTGCCACCAGCAGAGGGACAGTACAGGGTCGCGATGAAAAACTGTTTTTT
CDR3: CATSRGTVQGRDEKLFF

D: TRBD2
V: TRBV28
size: many
J: TRBJ2-3
DNA: TGTGCCAGCAGTCCACAGGGACTAGCGTTCACAGATACGCAGTATTTT
CDR3: CASSPQGLAFTDTQYF

D: .
V: TRBV3-1/TRBV3-2
size: many
J: TRBJ1-2
DNA: TGTGCCAGCAGCCAAGATCTCAAGGGGCCTAGAAGTGGCTACACCTTC
CDR3: CASSQDLKGPRSGYTF

D: TRBD1
V: TRBV27
size: .
J: TRBJ2-1
DNA: TGTGCCAGCAGTTCGACAGGGGGCGAGCAGTTCTTC
CDR3: CASSSTGGEQFF

D: TRBD1
V: TRBV19
size: .
J: TRBJ1-1
DNA: TGTGCCAGTAAAGCTGGGAGACAGGGGGCGTCCACTGAAGCTTTCTTT
CDR3: CASKAGRQGASTEAFF

D: TRBD1
V: TRBV6-4
size: .
J: TRBJ2-3
DNA: TGTGCCAGCAGTGACTCGACAGGGGACACAGATACGCAGTATTTT
CDR3: CASSDSTGDTDTQYF

D: .
V: TRBV19
size: .
J: TRBJ2-2
DNA: TGTGCCAGTAGTCTACCCTCGGGGGTCACCGGGGAGCTGTTTTTT
CDR3: CASSLPSGVTGELFF

D: TRBD2
V: TRBV3-1/TRBV3-2
size: once
J: TRBJ2-7
DNA: TGTGCCAGCAGCCGGACTAGCGGGAGTTACGAGCAGTACTTC
CDR3: CASSRTSGSYEQYF

D: .
V: TRBV2
size: .
J: TRBJ2-1
DNA: TGTGCCAGCGCGGTGAATGAGCAGTTCTTC
CDR3: CASAVNEQFF

D: TRBD1
V: TRBV30
size: .
J: TRBJ2-7
DNA: TGTGCCTGGTGGACAGGGGGAGACGAGCAGTACTTC
CDR3: CAWWTGGDEQYF

D: TRBD2
V: TRBV11-3
size: .
J: TRBJ2-1
DNA: TGTGCCAGCAGCCCCGGGACTAGCGGGGTCTACAATGAGCAGTTCTTC
CDR3: CASSPGTSGVYNEQFF

D: .
V: TRBV4-2
size: few
J: TRBJ1-5
DNA: TGTGCCAGCAGCCAAGGGGGGCCCGACAATCAGCCCCAGCATTTT
CDR3: CASSQGGPDNQPQHF

D: .
V: TRBV13
size: .
J: TRBJ1-5
DNA: TGTGCCAGCAGTCAAGGGACTCGGCCCCAGCATTTT
CDR3: CASSQGTRPQHF

D: .
V: TRBV19
size: once
J: TRBJ2-7
DNA: TGTGCCAGTAGTTCCGGCTCCTACGAGCAGTACTTC
CDR3: CASSSGSYEQYF

D: TRBD2
V: TRBV7-2
size: few
J: TRBJ2-7
DNA: TGTGCCAGCAGCCAAGTAGCGGGAGCCTCCTACGAGCAGTACTTC
CDR3: CASSQVAGASYEQYF

D: .
V: TRBV6-5
size: .
J: TRBJ2-7
DNA: TGTGCCAGCAGTTTTAGCGGTTCTGTGACCGAGCAGTACTTC
CDR3: CASSFSGSVTEQYF

D: .
V: TRBV7-2
size: .
J: TRBJ1-6
DNA: TGTGCCAGCAGCTTAGGCCAGGGGTATCGTTCACCCCTCCACTTT
CDR3: CASSLGQGYRSPLHF